The table lists the clone carrying this TCR beta chain with many counts. Its antigen is unknown. This sample was taken from a study of shared clonotypes between healthy human individuals. Whole-study results and caveats: The represented genetic and exposure-history diversity was limited by the small number of donors.

Measured with immunoSEQ multiplex PCR; TCRdb has only the in-frame clones, and not every one. This sample has about a million clones, with around 76% found just once. This CDR3 has 15 amino acids. The chain is built from TRBV21-1 and TRBJ1-1; the table calls TRBD1, which could not be checked here. TRBV21-1 is annotated as a pseudogene. The sequenced sample was memory CD4+ T cells sorted from blood. The subset here: CD45RA-negative fraction. This receptor was identified in a young man in good health. The DNA of the CDR3 is TGTGCCAGCAGCAAAGGGGACACGGTGAACACTGAAGCTTTCTTT. Translating it yields CASSKGDTVNTEAFF.